This TCR beta chain was sequenced during a study of siplizumab effects on memory and regulatory T cells. General study findings and limits: Roughly 75-96% of dividing CD4+ or CD8+ clones were without an attributable naive or memory phenotype. A minor share of alloreactive clones matched unstimulated subsets.

Roughly 10^5 TCR templates underwent assay in every sample. The protocol was immunoSEQ multiplex PCR, while the TCRdb copy is restricted to in-frame clones and leaves out a portion. Found here are 70,000 to 100,000 clones, around 97% of them singletons; the top ten hold 0.031%. About this clone: Its antigen is currently unknown.

The CDR3 spans 14 residues. V lost 8 bases and J 4 bases, leaving 15 bases between the germline ends. Germline CDR1 MRHNA, CDR2 SNTAGT. The chain is built from TRBV6-4 and TRBJ1-5, with a possible D match to TRBD1 (5 bases). The sample was naive CD4+ T cells sorted from blood. The receptor was isolated from a human donor in good health. The CDR3 region has the DNA TGTGCCAGCCAAACGACAGAGAAGAATCAGCCCCAGCATTTT. Its translation is CASQTTEKNQPQHF.